This T cell receptor (beta chain) appears in the sequencing data of a study of T cell changes during pregnancy in multiple sclerosis. Here immunoSEQ multiplex PCR was the method, and the copy in TCRdb shows in-frame clones only, minus some. The sample contains about 110,000 clones, about 90% of which appear only once. Germline CDR1 MNHEY, CDR2 SMNVEV (reference sequence). This CDR3 contains 15 residues. V was cut by 6 bases and J by 1 base, with 14 bases left in between. This specimen was peripheral blood, taken before pregnancy. This TCR was recovered from a female donor with multiple sclerosis, enrolled in a pregnancy study. The chain combines TRBV27 with TRBJ2-3; D not resolved. This CDR3 reads CASSLYRSGTDTQYF. DNA of the CDR3: TGTGCCAGCAGCCTTTACAGATCCGGCACAGATACGCAGTATTTT.